This T cell receptor beta chain was found in a study of T-cell memory formation after mild COVID-19. Trimming removed 8 bases at V and 7 bases at J, with 17 bases between. This CDR3 comprises 12 residues. From germline, CDR1 is SQVTM and CDR2 ANQGSEA. Libraries for TCRalpha and TCRbeta carried sample barcodes and unique molecular identifiers via 5'RACE. TCRdb reprocessed the 5' RACE reads with MiXCR, giving one entry per CDR3 protein. The top ten clones hold 21% of a sample with fewer than 350,000 distinct CDR3 sequences, around 15% of them seen once. Study outcomes and limitations: The study found balanced CD4/CD8 in clones contracting day 15 to 85 and a CD4+ lean in later expanders. CD4+ contracting clones were mainly CM and EM; CD8+ ones, EMRA. Detection of some responders pre-infection suggested pre-existing cross-reactive memory T cells participated.

A remark on this clonotype: The target antigen is unknown.

Sequencing was performed on PBMCs or a T cell subset sorted from them (not recorded which). The J gene is TRBJ1-2, the V gene TRBV29-1; unclear D gene. This TCR derives from a man aged 18 to 29 who had mild COVID-19 (a few samples of this study predate the infection). Cell type and time point are not known. In nucleotides, the CDR3 is TGCAGCACCCGCGACACGGCCTTTGGCTACACCTTC. The encoded protein is CSTRDTAFGYTF.